A selection of T cell receptor beta chains follows, all from one sample in a study of cytomegalovirus exposure and HLA in healthy donors. Some clones are missing from TCRdb's copy, which holds only in-frame ones; the method was immunoSEQ multiplex PCR. This sample has under 170,000 clones, with roughly 83% found just once. The sequencing input was PBMCs. The receptors come from a human donor in good health. CDR3s include the opening cysteine and the closing phenylalanine or tryptophan.

V	J	CDR3
TRBV30	TRBJ2-7	CAWTPGTISYEQYF
TRBV5-1	TRBJ2-1	CASSEPLASTYNEQFF
TRBV25-1	TRBJ2-6	CASSEPGDSGANVLTF
TRBV4-2	TRBJ2-5	CASSRTSGRASGETQYF
TRBV7-9	TRBJ1-5	CASSLGAAGNQPQHF
TRBV6-4	TRBJ1-4	CASSDREKLFF
TRBV10-3	TRBJ2-1	CAIRAGLNNEQFF
TRBV5-5	TRBJ2-2	CASSLYGRGITGELFF
TRBV6-1	TRBJ2-1	CASSELAGSYNEQFF
TRBV9	TRBJ2-7	CASSTWTGAREQYF
TRBV6-5	TRBJ1-2	CASSPTGGIGYTF
TRBV27	TRBJ2-7	CASKLAGPSYEQYF
TRBV6-1	TRBJ2-7	CASSDRGGYEQYF
TRBV5-1	TRBJ1-3	CASTPQGRNTIYF
TRBV19	TRBJ1-1	CASSVRTGLEAFF
TRBV11-2	TRBJ2-7	CASSLDLEGLTYEQYF
TRBV19	TRBJ1-4	CASSQQGSGVNEKLFF
TRBV7-6	TRBJ2-1	CASSLTSSGGFAYNEQFF
TRBV4-3	TRBJ2-7	CASSQDRGPGLEQYF
TRBV19	TRBJ1-5	CASSIGGMAGYSNQPQHF
TRBV4-2	TRBJ1-4	CASSQFTGTGSLATNEKLFF
TRBV27	-	CASSTNRGPYEQYF
TRBV19	TRBJ1-2	CASSMSPSQGDGYTF
TRBV5-6	TRBJ1-6	CASSTTVSYNSPLHF
TRBV5-6	TRBJ2-5	CASSSGLDIQETQYF
TRBV28	TRBJ1-2	CASSLGLEGAPGTF
TRBV7-6	TRBJ2-5	CASSESETQYF
TRBV6-5	TRBJ2-1	CASSLTASSYNEQFF
TRBV4-2	TRBJ1-5	CASSQDSGGGQPQHF
TRBV6-5	TRBJ2-1	CASRAAGEYHEQFF
TRBV30	TRBJ1-4	CAWSGTGEKLFF
TRBV7-9	TRBJ1-2	CASSFIASGVGGYTF
TRBV7-9	TRBJ1-1	CASSFASTGYMNTEAFF
TRBV6-5	TRBJ2-3	CASSPAGARTDTQYF
TRBV5-4	TRBJ2-1	CASSLGLNGDEQFF
TRBV5-1	TRBJ2-7	CASSLGLAGGPREQYF
TRBV28	TRBJ2-2	CASTRDRGPNTGELFF
TRBV11-2	TRBJ2-7	CASSYDTSGTTNEQYF
TRBV27	TRBJ2-7	CASSLGNGLATYEQYF
TRBV4-2	TRBJ1-1	CASSQEIGRGHTEAFF
TRBV5-1	TRBJ2-1	CASSLGGGPNEQFF
TRBV2	-	CASSVPSEWQASSYEQYF
TRBV5-1	TRBJ1-2	CASSRETGSIGYGYTF
TRBV5-1	TRBJ2-5	CASTTLLFSETQYF
TRBV13	TRBJ1-3	CASSFGRAAGNTIYF